Listed here are 18 T cell receptor beta chains from one sample, sequenced in a study of CD8 T cells in ankylosing spondylitis (TCRdb year 2017). Library method: 5' RACE. For sequencing, an Illumina HiSeq 2500 was employed. TCRdb itself trimmed the public reads at Q25 with fastp, ran MiXCR and retained productive beta chains. For every CDR3 protein sequence, its rows merge into one entry that carries the most common genes and DNA. The table for this sample lists about 160,000 distinct CDR3 sequences; 9.8% of them were counted only once. The ten largest clones represent roughly 16% of the sample. The material sequenced was blood, either unsorted or a sorted T cell fraction (not recorded which). Receptors originate from a female donor with ankylosing spondylitis or in good health (not recorded which).

V and J are TRBV6-2 or TRBV6-3 and TRBJ1-1; D not certain. The V gene's germline CDR1 is MNHEY and CDR2 SVGEGT. The ends were cut back, 5 bases at V and 11 bases at J, with 6 bases in the middle. This CDR3 is 9 amino acids long. The CDR3, as DNA: TGTGCCAGCAGTCCGGCGGCTTTCTTT. It codes for CASSPAAFF.

This chain connects TRBV21-1 to TRBJ2-7. TRBV21-1 is tagged as a pseudogene. The CDR3 extends over 14 amino acids. In nucleotides, the CDR3 is TGTGCCAGCAGCAACCGACCGTTCTTATACGAGCAGTACTTC. This encodes CASSNRPFLYEQYF.

This clonotype was detected only a few times. Mismatch with germline at one junction end may stem from a read error. The gene calls are TRBV10-3 and TRBJ2-3, with TRBD2 identical over 8 bases. Germline values: CDR1 ENHRY, CDR2 SYGVKD. The CDR3 sequence is 14 residues long. The CDR3: CAISARTSRDTQYF. As DNA, the CDR3 is TGTGCCATCAGTGCCAGGACTAGCAGAGATACGCAGTATTTT.

This clonotype appeared many times. The V call is TRBV29-1, the J call TRBJ2-7; D perhaps matches TRBD1 (6 bases). The CDR3 sequence is 15 residues long. Germline assignment: CDR1 SQVTM and CDR2 ANQGSEA. With 4 bases removed from V and 5 bases from J, the gap between germline ends came to 21 bases. This CDR3 is CSVANRTARSHEQYF. CDR3 coding DNA: TGCAGCGTTGCCAACCGGACAGCTCGCTCGCACGAGCAGTACTTC.

This clonotype showed up just a few times. This sequence joins TRBV6-1 and TRBJ1-6; possibly TRBD1 for D (6 bases). Germline CDR1 reads MNHNS; CDR2 reads SASEGT. Trimming left V 7 bases short and J 12 bases short, with 13 bases between. This CDR3 contains 12 residues. CDR3 region: CASTTGSLPLHF. The CDR3 nucleotides read TGTGCCAGCACTACAGGGTCATTACCCCTCCACTTT.

This clonotype has more than one count but fewer than ten. The chain couples TRBV9 to TRBJ2-7; weak D call: TRBD1 (5 bases). Germline CDR1 reads SGDLS; CDR2 reads YYNGEE. V was clipped by 0 bases and J by 2 bases, with 12 bases between them. CDR3 length: 15 residues. Here the CDR3 reads CASSVGGRATYEQYF. The CDR3 DNA is TGTGCCAGCAGCGTAGGGGGCCGGGCAACCTACGAGCAGTACTTC.

V gene TRBV2 combines with J gene TRBJ2-7, with D hard to call. The ends were cut back, 2 bases at V and 5 bases at J, with 16 bases in the middle. CDR3 length equals 15 residues. The germline gives CDR1 SNHLY, CDR2 FYNNEI. CDR3 nucleotides: TGTGCCAGCAGTGAATGGGCAACAAAGGGCGACGAGCAGTACTTC. Protein product: CASSEWATKGDEQYF. Drawing the rest from reference TRBV2 and TRBJ2-7, the complete variable domain is EPEVTQTPSHQVTQMGQEVILRCVPISNHLYFYWYRQILGQKVEFLVSFYNNEISEKSEIFDDQFSVERPDGSNFTLKIRSTKLEDSAMYFCASSEWATKGDEQYFGPGTRLTVT.

This clonotype ranks as large. This rearrangement joins TRBV3-1 to TRBJ2-7, with TRBD2 matching over 7 bases. Per the germline V gene, CDR1 is LGHDT and CDR2 is YNNKEL (reference sequence). The CDR3 totals 14 residues. Trimming cost V 5 bases and J 3 bases; bases outside gene matches: 7. CDR3 sequence reads: CASSVLAGDYEQYF. CDR3 nucleotides: TGTGCCAGCAGCGTGCTGGCGGGAGACTACGAGCAGTACTTC.

This clonotype has ten or more counts. The chain recombines TRBV5-1 with TRBJ1-1, with 8 bases identical to TRBD1. CDR3 length: 15 residues. Germline CDR1 SGHRS, CDR2 YFSETQ. The junction had 6 bases not matched to a gene; V was cut back by 2 bases and J by 3 bases. The CDR3 region is CASSFTGTGDTEAFF. CDR3 DNA sequence: TGCGCCAGCAGCTTTACCGGGACAGGAGACACTGAAGCTTTCTTT.

This clonotype was counted only a few times. The chain links TRBV7-6 to TRBJ2-1; D possibly uses TRBD1 or TRBD2 (5 bases each). CDR1 and CDR2 (germline): SGHVS, FNYEAQ. This CDR3 has 14 amino acids. V lost 5 bases to trimming and J lost 8 bases, with 16 bases between them. The CDR3 region is CASSPGPEFDEQFF. The CDR3 DNA reads TGTGCCAGCAGCCCGGGACCCGAGTTTGATGAGCAGTTCTTC.

A word on this clonotype: At one end, the junction sequence differs from germline, possibly due to a read error. The chain joins TRBV4-3 to TRBJ2-5; TRBD2 matches 7 bases. Germline loops: CDR1 LGHNA, CDR2 YSLEER. This CDR3 has 16 amino acids. The CDR3 protein is CASNQEIAGFQETQYF. The DNA for the CDR3 is TGCGCCAGCAACCAAGAAATAGCGGGCTTCCAAGAGACCCAGTACTTC.

The V gene is TRBV4-3, the J gene TRBJ2-2; TRBD1 aligns across 10 bases. Germline trimming cut 3 bases from V and 8 bases from J; bases unmatched to any gene: 6. CDR1 is LGHNA, CDR2 YSLEER, per germline. The CDR3 has 15 amino acids. The CDR3 is CASSQGTGVSGELFF. The CDR3 DNA reads as TGCGCCAGCAGCCAGGGGACAGGGGTTAGTGGGGAGCTGTTTTTT.

V gene TRBV7-3 combines with J gene TRBJ2-1; perhaps D is TRBD1 or TRBD2 (5 bases each). CDR3 length: 14 amino acids. The ends were cut back, 3 bases at V and 9 bases at J, with 15 bases in the middle. Germline V gives CDR1 SGHTA, CDR2 FQGTGA. The CDR3 here is CASSLGPYGGEQFF. The DNA for the CDR3 is TGTGCCAGCAGCTTGGGACCCTACGGCGGTGAGCAGTTCTTC.

This clonotype was found many times. The CDR3 nucleotides read TGTGCCAGCAGTACAGGAGGAAAAACCGGGGAGCTGTTTTTT. Amino acid sequence: CASSTGGKTGELFF. J is TRBJ2-2 and V is TRBV9; TRBD1 or TRBD2 may be the D gene (5 bases each). V lost 5 bases and J 5 bases, leaving 13 bases between the germline ends. The CDR3 runs 14 residues. Per germline, CDR1 SGDLS and CDR2 YYNGEE.

This clonotype was counted between two and nine times. In DNA form, the CDR3 reads TGTGCCAGCAGTTCTAGACCGTACAATGAGCAGTTCTTC. It encodes CASSSRPYNEQFF. V usage is TRBV27 and J usage is TRBJ2-1; D is undetermined. Germline CDR1 is MNHEY and CDR2 is SMNVEV (reference sequence). The CDR3 contains 13 residues. Trimming removed 4 bases from V and 4 bases from J, with 8 bases in between.

This chain joins TRBV29-1 and TRBJ1-1, with a possible D match to TRBD1 (6 bases). Looked up from germline, CDR1 is SQVTM and CDR2 is ANQGSEA. The CDR3 runs to 12 residues. V lost 7 bases to trimming and J lost 1 base, with 10 bases between them. CDR3 coding DNA: TGCAGCGCCCTGGACAGGAACACTGAAGCTTTCTTT. Protein sequence: CSALDRNTEAFF.

The chain couples TRBV6-2 or TRBV6-3 to TRBJ2-1; TRBD2 matches 10 bases. V shed 2 bases and J 0 bases; nucleotides not matched to a gene: 7. This CDR3 contains 18 residues. CDR1 and CDR2 (germline): MNHEY, SVGEGT. The CDR3 protein is CASSYATSGSDSYNEQFF. CDR3 in DNA: TGTGCCAGCAGTTACGCGACTAGCGGGTCTGACTCCTACAATGAGCAGTTCTTC.

This clonotype appeared many times. V is TRBV27 and J is TRBJ2-7; 7 bases agree with TRBD1. J was trimmed by 3 bases and V by 4 bases; bases with no gene match: 3. The CDR3 has 13 residues. Per germline, CDR1 MNHEY and CDR2 SMNVEV (reference sequence). The CDR3 DNA reads TGTGCCAGCAGTTACAGGGGCGGCTACGAGCAGTACTTC. Translating it yields CASSYRGGYEQYF.